The 26 T cell receptor beta chains given below trace back to one sample, sequenced in a study of cytomegalovirus exposure and HLA in healthy donors. Method: immunoSEQ multiplex PCR; TCRdb's copy keeps in-frame clones and lacks some. The top ten clones hold 0.6% to 0.8% of a sample with roughly 140,000 clones, roughly 90% of them seen once. Sequencing was done on a sample of PBMCs. The receptor set was obtained from a man aged 18 to 29 in good health and CMV-seronegative.

This chain links TRBV19 with TRBJ1-4; D perhaps matches TRBD1 (6 bases). Germline V CDR1 and CDR2: LNHDA, SQIVND (reference sequence). CDR3 size: 13 residues. V was trimmed by 5 bases and J by 4 bases, leaving 8 bases between them. In DNA form, the CDR3 reads TGTGCCAGTAGTCAGGGGTTTAATGAAAAACTGTTTTTT. Translation gives CASSQGFNEKLFF.

The chain uses TRBV13 and TRBJ2-5; TRBD1 might be the D (6 bases). Trimming cost V 4 bases and J 0 bases, with 12 bases left between them. The germline CDR1 and CDR2 sequences are PRHDT and FYEKMQ (reference sequence). This CDR3 has 15 residues. CDR3 sequence reads: CASSSDRNYQETQYF. CDR3 in DNA: TGTGCCAGCAGCTCGGACAGAAACTACCAAGAGACCCAGTACTTC.

The gene calls are TRBV11-2 and TRBJ2-3; TRBD2 agrees at 10 bases. The CDR3 has 15 residues. The germline CDR1 and CDR2 sequences are SGHAT and FQNNGV. Unmatched junction bases numbered 12, after V lost 7 bases and J lost 8 bases. The CDR3 region has the DNA TGTGCCAGCACCCATAGCGGGAGGTTTTCGGGTACGCAGTATTTT. Protein product: CASTHSGRFSGTQYF.

The chain joins TRBV4-1 to TRBJ2-7; possibly TRBD2 for D (6 bases). Germline V gives CDR1 MGHRA, CDR2 YSYEKL. The CDR3 contains 14 residues. Trimming pared 1 base from V and 1 base from J, leaving 8 bases between. Written as DNA, the CDR3 is TGCGCCAGCAGCCAAGCGGGGGTATCCTACGAGCAGTACTTC. Protein product: CASSQAGVSYEQYF.

This clone has only one observation. The junction does not match germline at one end; this may be a read error. V and J are TRBV11-2 and TRBJ1-4, with D possibly being TRBD1 (6 bases). CDR3 size: 16 residues. The germline CDR1 and CDR2 sequences are SGHAT and FQNNGV. The DNA for the CDR3 is TGTGCCAGCAGCTTAGATTTTAACAGGGCTAACGAAAAACTGTTTTTT. This sequence encodes CASSLDFNRANEKLFF.

V and J are TRBV15 and TRBJ2-7; D may be TRBD1 (6 bases). Trimming took 6 bases from V and 3 from J, leaving 18 bases between them. The CDR3 sequence is 15 residues long. The V gene's germline CDR1 is LNHNV and CDR2 YYDKDF (reference sequence). CDR3 bases: TGTGCCACCAGAAACACAGGGACGGGCCGCTACGAGCAGTACTTC. As protein: CATRNTGTGRYEQYF.

The gene calls are TRBV10-3 and TRBJ1-3; TRBD1 might be the D (5 bases). The V gene lost 6 bases and the J gene lost 4 bases, with 7 bases spanning the gap. CDR1 ENHRY and CDR2 SYGVKD come from the germline V gene. CDR3 size: 12 residues. CDR3 sequence: CAIRDNGNTIYF. As DNA, the CDR3 is TGTGCCATCAGGGACAACGGAAACACCATATATTTT.

J is TRBJ2-2 and V is TRBV5-4, with 14 bases lining up with TRBD2. Germline CDR1 is SGHNT and CDR2 is YYREEE (reference sequence). This CDR3 has 16 amino acids. With V trimmed by 4 bases and J by 7 bases, 6 bases remained unmatched. The CDR3 DNA follows: TGTGCCAGCAGCCCTCGGACTAGCGGGGGGAACGGGGAGCTGTTTTTT. Translating it yields CASSPRTSGGNGELFF.

The rearrangement uses TRBV5-1 and TRBJ2-6, with 12 positions matching TRBD2. There are 18 residues in the CDR3. The germline V gene encodes CDR1 SGHRS and CDR2 YFSETQ. The ends lost 4 bases at V and 0 bases at J; junction bases unmatched: 5. CDR3 amino acids: CASSPGLAGFSGANVLTF. The CDR3 bases are TGCGCCAGCAGCCCCGGACTAGCGGGGTTCTCTGGGGCCAACGTCCTGACTTTC.

V gene TRBV2 combines with J gene TRBJ1-2, with TRBD1 matching over 7 bases. Germline assignment: CDR1 SNHLY and CDR2 FYNNEI. The CDR3 totals 14 residues. V gave up 3 bases and J gave up 7 bases; unmatched junction bases: 8. In nucleotides, the CDR3 is TGTGCCAGCAGTGACCAGGGGGTTTTGAGTGGCTACACCTTC. This sequence encodes CASSDQGVLSGYTF.

This rearrangement joins TRBV6-1 to TRBJ2-2; 7 bases map to TRBD1. Germline V CDR1 and CDR2: MNHNS, SASEGT. The CDR3 consists of 15 residues. Trimming took 10 bases from V and 0 from J; bases not matched to a gene: 8. This CDR3 reads CAIRSTGPNTGELFF. CDR3 sequence (DNA): TGTGCCATCCGGTCGACAGGGCCGAACACCGGGGAGCTGTTTTTT.

The V call is TRBV28, the J call TRBJ1-1; perhaps TRBD1 as D (5 bases). CDR3 length: 15 residues. The germline gives CDR1 MDHEN, CDR2 SYDVKM. Trimming stripped 2 bases from V and 1 base from J, with 11 bases between. The CDR3: CASSLTGRANTEAFF. The CDR3 coding sequence is TGTGCCAGCAGTTTAACAGGCAGGGCGAACACTGAAGCTTTCTTT.

In this sample, this clone turned up once. The V and J genes are TRBV6-5 and TRBJ1-2, with D perhaps TRBD1 (5 bases). Germline CDR1 reads MNHEY; CDR2 reads SVGAGI. The CDR3 is 14 amino acids. Trimming left V 6 bases short and J 2 bases short, with 13 bases between. The CDR3 DNA sequence: TGTGCCAGCAGCCCCGACAGCTCAAACTATGGCTACACCTTC. Protein sequence: CASSPDSSNYGYTF.

The genes are TRBV18 and TRBJ1-4, with TRBD1 as a possible D gene (6 bases). From germline, CDR1 is KGHSH and CDR2 LQKENI. This CDR3 region has 15 residues. Trimming shortened V by 4 bases and J by 0 bases, and 9 bases separated the two germline ends. CDR3: CASSRDRTTNEKLFF. CDR3 DNA: TGTGCCAGCTCACGAGACAGGACAACTAATGAAAAACTGTTTTTT.

V gene TRBV4-3 combines with J gene TRBJ1-1; tentative D call: TRBD1 (5 bases). The V and J ends lost 1 base and 0 bases respectively, with 12 bases between them. The length of the CDR3 is 16 residues. Germline V lookup: CDR1 LGHNA, CDR2 YSLEER. The CDR3 nucleotides are TGCGCCAGCAGCCAAGGACCCCTGACAGTGAACACTGAAGCTTTCTTT. Encoded protein: CASSQGPLTVNTEAFF.

The genes are TRBV30 and TRBJ1-2; D call uncertain. Trimming stripped 3 bases from V and 8 bases from J, with 10 bases between. The CDR3 covers 11 residues. Germline V CDR1 and CDR2: GTSNPN, SVGIG (reference sequence). The CDR3 spells CAWSANEGYTF. The CDR3 DNA reads as TGTGCCTGGAGCGCTAACGAGGGCTACACCTTC. Complete variable domain (other parts from reference TRBV30 and TRBJ1-2): SQTIHQWPATLVQPVGSPLSLECTVEGTSNPNLYWYRQAAGRGLQLLFYSVGIGQISSEVPQNLSASRPQDRQFILSSKKLLLSDSGFYLCAWSANEGYTFGSGTRLTVV.

This clone was counted a few times. J is TRBJ1-1 and V is TRBV6-1, with D possibly being TRBD1 (5 bases). Germline CDR1 and CDR2: MNHNS and SASEGT. The CDR3 has 13 residues. Trimming took 6 bases from V and 2 from J, leaving 10 bases between them. The CDR3 DNA reads as TGTGCCAGCAGAGCGACAGCCAACACTGAAGCTTTCTTT. Encoded protein: CASRATANTEAFF.

J is TRBJ1-2 and V is TRBV9; maybe TRBD1 (5 bases). This CDR3 spans 17 amino acids. Trimming left V 0 bases short and J 1 base short, with 16 bases between. CDR1 is SGDLS and CDR2 is YYNGEE in the germline V gene. CDR3 sequence: CASSVDGSGLYNYGYTF. As DNA, the CDR3 is TGTGCCAGCAGCGTAGACGGTTCAGGGTTATATAACTATGGCTACACCTTC. Complete variable domain (other parts from reference TRBV9 and TRBJ1-2): DSGVTQTPKHLITATGQRVTLRCSPRSGDLSVYWYQQSLDQGLQFLIQYYNGEERAKGNILERFSAQQFPDLHSELNLSSLELGDSALYFCASSVDGSGLYNYGYTFGSGTRLTVV.

The genes are TRBV11-2 and TRBJ2-3; TRBD2 is a possible D gene (6 bases). Trimming removed 3 bases from V and 2 bases from J, with 18 bases in between. The CDR3 totals 17 residues. Germline lookup yields CDR1 SGHAT and CDR2 FQNNGV. The chain's CDR3 is CASSFGARGIPTDTQYF. Written as DNA, the CDR3 is TGTGCCAGCAGCTTTGGGGCACGGGGGATACCCACAGATACGCAGTATTTT.

The chain recombines TRBV7-6 with TRBJ2-5; 8 nucleotides line up with TRBD2. V shed 5 bases and J 0 bases; nucleotides not matched to a gene: 8. The CDR3 has 16 amino acids. Germline V gene data show CDR1 as SGHVS and CDR2 as FNYEAQ. As DNA, the CDR3 is TGTGCCAGCAGCAGCCCTACCGGGGGGGACCAAGAGACCCAGTACTTC. Translating it yields CASSSPTGGDQETQYF.

This clone was detected a few times. The chain carries TRBV6-4 and TRBJ2-1; 11 bases align to TRBD2. After removal of 4 bases from V and 5 bases from J, the junction contained 7 bases not matched to a gene. This CDR3 comprises 16 residues. CDR1 and CDR2 from the germline V gene are MRHNA and SNTAGT. The CDR3 bases are TGTGCCAGCAGTGTCGCCACTAGCGGGGGACACAATGAGCAGTTCTTC. This translates into CASSVATSGGHNEQFF.

CDR3 in amino acids: CTIPTGLGPPLYEQYF. CDR3 DNA sequence: TGCACCATCCCGACGGGACTAGGACCCCCTCTCTACGAGCAGTACTTC. The chain joins TRBV1 to TRBJ2-7; the table gives TRBD2 as D, unverified against the DNA. TRBV1 is shown as a pseudogene. This CDR3 contains 16 residues.

V usage is TRBV5-1 and J usage is TRBJ2-1, with TRBD1 matching over 7 bases. CDR1 and CDR2 (germline): SGHRS, YFSETQ. The CDR3 is 13 residues long. V lost 4 bases and J lost 7; bases outside the gene matches: 5. CDR3 protein: CASSATGDNEQFF. CDR3 coding DNA: TGCGCCAGCAGCGCTACAGGGGATAATGAGCAGTTCTTC.

J is TRBJ1-1 and V is TRBV7-9; D ambiguous. The CDR3 consists of 13 residues. The germline gives CDR1 SEHNR, CDR2 FQNEAQ (reference sequence). Between the trimmed V and J ends, which lost 1 base and 8 bases, there was a span of 11 bases. The CDR3, as DNA: TGTGCCAGCAGCTTAGATCAAGCCTCAGAAGCTTTCTTT. Translating gives CASSLDQASEAFF.

This clone was seen a single time. This chain connects TRBV5-1 to TRBJ1-5, with D uncertain. V lost 0 bases and J 7 bases, leaving 11 bases between the germline ends. The CDR3 covers 14 residues. Germline loops: CDR1 SGHRS, CDR2 YFSETQ. The CDR3 nucleotides are TGCGCCAGCAGCTTGGGCGGGGAGTGGCAGCCCCAGCATTTT. Translation gives CASSLGGEWQPQHF.

In its sample, this clone was seen once. This chain connects TRBV12-5 to TRBJ2-3; 10 nucleotides align to TRBD1. CDR1 and CDR2 (germline): LGHNT, FRNRAP. This CDR3 has 17 residues. V was clipped by 1 base and J by 2 bases; unmatched bases: 6. DNA of the CDR3: TGTGCTAGTGGTTTGGGCCGGGACAGGGGAACCACAGATACGCAGTATTTT. Residues: CASGLGRDRGTTDTQYF.